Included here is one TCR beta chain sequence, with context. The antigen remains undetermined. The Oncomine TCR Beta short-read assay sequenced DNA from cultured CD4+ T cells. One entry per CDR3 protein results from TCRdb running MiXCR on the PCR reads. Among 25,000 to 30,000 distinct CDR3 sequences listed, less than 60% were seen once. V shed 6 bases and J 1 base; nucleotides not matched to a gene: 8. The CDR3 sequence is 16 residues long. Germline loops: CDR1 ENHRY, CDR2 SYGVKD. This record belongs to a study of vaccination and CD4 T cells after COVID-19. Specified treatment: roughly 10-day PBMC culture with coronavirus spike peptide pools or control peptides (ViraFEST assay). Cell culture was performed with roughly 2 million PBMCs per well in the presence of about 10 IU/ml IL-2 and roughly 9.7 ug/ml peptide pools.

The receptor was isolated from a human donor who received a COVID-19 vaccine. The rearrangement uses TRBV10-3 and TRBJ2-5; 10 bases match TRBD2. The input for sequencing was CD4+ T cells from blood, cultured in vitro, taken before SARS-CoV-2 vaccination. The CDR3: CAIRDPGLAVQETQYF. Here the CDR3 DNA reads TGTGCCATCAGGGACCCTGGACTAGCGGTCCAAGAGACCCAGTACTTC.